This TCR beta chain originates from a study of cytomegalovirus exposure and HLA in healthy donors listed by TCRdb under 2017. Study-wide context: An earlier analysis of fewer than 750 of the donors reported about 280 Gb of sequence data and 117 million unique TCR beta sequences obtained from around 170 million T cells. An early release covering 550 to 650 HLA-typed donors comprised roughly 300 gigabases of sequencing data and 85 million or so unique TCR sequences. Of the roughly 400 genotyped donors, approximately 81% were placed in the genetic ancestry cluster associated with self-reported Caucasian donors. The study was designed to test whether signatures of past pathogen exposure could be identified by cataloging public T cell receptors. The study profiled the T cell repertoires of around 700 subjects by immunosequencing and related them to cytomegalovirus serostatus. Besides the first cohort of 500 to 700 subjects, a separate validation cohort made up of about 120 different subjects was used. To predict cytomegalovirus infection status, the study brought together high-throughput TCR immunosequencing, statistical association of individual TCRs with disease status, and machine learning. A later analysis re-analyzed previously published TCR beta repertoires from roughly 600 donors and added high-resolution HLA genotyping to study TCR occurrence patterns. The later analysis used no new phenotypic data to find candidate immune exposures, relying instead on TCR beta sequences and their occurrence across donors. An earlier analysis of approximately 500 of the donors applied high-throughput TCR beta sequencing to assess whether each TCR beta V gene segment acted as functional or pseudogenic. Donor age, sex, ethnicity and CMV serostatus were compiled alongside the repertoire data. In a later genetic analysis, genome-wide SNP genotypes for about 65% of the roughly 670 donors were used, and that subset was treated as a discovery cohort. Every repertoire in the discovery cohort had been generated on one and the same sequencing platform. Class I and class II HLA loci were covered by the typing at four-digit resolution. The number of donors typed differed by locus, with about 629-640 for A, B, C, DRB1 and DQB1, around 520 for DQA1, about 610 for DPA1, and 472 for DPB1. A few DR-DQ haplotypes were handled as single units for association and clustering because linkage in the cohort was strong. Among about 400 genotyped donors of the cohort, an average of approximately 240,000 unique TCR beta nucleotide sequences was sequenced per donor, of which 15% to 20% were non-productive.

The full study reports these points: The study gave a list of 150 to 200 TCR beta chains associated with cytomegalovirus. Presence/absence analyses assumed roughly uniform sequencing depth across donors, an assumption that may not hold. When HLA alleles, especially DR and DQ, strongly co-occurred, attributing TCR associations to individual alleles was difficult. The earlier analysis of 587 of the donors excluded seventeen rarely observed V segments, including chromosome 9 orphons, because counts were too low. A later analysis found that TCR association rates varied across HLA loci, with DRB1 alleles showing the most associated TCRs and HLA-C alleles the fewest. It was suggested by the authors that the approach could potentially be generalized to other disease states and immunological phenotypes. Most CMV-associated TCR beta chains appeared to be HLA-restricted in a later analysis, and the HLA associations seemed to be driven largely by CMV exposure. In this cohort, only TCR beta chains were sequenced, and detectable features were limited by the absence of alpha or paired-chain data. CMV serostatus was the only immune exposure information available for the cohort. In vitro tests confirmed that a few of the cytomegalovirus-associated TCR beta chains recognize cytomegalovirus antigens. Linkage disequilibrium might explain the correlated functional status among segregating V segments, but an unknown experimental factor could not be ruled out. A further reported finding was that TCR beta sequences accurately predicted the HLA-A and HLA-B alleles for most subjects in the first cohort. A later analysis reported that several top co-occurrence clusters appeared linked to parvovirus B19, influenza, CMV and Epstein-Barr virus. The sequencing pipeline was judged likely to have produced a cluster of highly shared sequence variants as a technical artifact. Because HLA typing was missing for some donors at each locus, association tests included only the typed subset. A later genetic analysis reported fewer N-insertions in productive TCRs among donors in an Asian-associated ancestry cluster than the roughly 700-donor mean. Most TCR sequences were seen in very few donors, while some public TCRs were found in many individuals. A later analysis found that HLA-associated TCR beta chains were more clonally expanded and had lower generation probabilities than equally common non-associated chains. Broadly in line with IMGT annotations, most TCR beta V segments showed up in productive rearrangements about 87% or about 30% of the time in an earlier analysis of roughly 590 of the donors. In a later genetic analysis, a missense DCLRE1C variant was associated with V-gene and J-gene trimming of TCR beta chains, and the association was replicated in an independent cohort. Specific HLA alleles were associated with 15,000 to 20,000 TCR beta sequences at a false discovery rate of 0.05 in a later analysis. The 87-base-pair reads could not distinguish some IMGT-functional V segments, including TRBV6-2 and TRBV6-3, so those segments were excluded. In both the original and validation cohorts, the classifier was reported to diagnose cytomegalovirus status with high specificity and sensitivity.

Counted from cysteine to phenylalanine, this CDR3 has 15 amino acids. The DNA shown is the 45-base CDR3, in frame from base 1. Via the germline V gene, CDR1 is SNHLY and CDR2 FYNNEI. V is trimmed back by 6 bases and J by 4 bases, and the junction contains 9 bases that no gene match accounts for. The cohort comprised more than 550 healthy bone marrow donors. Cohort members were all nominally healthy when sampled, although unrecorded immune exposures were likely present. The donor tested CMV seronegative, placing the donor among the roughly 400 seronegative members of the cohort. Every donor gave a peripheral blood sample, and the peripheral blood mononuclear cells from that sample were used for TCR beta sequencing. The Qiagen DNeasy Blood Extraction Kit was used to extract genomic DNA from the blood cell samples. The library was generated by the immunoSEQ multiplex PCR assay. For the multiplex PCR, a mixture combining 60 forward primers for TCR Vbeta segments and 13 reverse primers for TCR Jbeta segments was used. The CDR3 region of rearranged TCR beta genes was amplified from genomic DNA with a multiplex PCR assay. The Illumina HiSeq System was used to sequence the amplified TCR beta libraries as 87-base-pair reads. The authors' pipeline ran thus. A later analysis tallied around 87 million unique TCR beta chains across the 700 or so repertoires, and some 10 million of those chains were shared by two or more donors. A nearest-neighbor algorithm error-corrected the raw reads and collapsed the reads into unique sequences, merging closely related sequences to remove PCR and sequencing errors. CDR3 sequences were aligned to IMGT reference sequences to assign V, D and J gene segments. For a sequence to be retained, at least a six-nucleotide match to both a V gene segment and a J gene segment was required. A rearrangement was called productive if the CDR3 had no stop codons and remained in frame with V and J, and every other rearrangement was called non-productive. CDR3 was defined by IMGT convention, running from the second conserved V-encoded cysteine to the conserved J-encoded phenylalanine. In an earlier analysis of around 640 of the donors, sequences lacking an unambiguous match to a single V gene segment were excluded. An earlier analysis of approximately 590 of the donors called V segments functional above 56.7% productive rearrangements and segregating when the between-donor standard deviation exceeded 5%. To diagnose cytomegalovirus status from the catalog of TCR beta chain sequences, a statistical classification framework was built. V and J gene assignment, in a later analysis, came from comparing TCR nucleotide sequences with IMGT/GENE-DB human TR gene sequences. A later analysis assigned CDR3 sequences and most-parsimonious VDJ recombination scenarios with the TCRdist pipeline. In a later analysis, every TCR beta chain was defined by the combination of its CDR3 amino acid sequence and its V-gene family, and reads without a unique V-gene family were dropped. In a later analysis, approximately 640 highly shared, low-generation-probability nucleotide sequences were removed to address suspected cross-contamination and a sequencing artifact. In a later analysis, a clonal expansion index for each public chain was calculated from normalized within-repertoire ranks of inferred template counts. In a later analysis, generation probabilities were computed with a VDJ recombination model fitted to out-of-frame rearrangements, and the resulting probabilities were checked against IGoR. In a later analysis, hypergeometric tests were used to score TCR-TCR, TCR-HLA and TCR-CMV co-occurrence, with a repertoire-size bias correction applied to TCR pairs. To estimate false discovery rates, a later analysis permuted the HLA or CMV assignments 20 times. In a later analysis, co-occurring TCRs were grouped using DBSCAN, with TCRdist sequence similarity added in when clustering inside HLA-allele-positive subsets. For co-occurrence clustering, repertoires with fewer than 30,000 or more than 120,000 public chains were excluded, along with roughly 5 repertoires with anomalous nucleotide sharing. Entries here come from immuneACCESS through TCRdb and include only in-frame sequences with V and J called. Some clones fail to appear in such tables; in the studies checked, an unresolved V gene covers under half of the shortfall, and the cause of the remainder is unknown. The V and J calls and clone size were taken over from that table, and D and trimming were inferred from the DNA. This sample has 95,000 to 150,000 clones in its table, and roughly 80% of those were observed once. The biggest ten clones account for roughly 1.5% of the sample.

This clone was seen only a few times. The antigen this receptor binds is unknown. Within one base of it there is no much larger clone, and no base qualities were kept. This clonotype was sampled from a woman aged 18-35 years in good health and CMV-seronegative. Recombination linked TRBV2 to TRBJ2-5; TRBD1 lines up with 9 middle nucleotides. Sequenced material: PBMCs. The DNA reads TGTGCCAGCAGGGCCGGGACAGGGTTCCCAGAGACCCAGTACTTC. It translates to CASRAGTGFPETQYF.